This T cell receptor beta chain was sequenced during a study of blood T cell repertoires in COVID-19. Study background: Italy, Spain and the United States were the sources of the convalescent and acute COVID-19 samples.

TCRdb's table, derived via immunoSEQ multiplex PCR, lists solely in-frame clones and lacks some. The repertoire consists of about 130,000 clones, with about 80% occurring once and the leading ten covering about 39%. This clone was observed a handful of times. CDR1 is LNHDA and CDR2 is SQIVND in the germline V gene (reference sequence). This CDR3 comprises 13 residues. Trimming took 10 bases from V and 3 from J, leaving 16 bases between them. Sequencing used peripheral blood. This clonotype was sampled from a man aged 35-49 years with active or convalescent COVID-19. This chain connects TRBV19 to TRBJ2-7; weak D call: TRBD1 (5 bases). The chain's CDR3 is CATSEQANYEQYF. The CDR3 DNA reads as TGTGCCACCTCGGAACAGGCAAACTACGAGCAGTACTTC.